The 13 T cell receptor beta chains below come from one sample, sequenced in a study of blood T cells in healthy people across ages. Using a J-beta primer mix together with a sample-barcoded 5' primer, a second PCR was run for about 6 to 11 cycles. TCRdb itself ran the 5' RACE reads through MiXCR, one entry per CDR3 protein. This table has 800,000 to 1,000,000 distinct CDR3 sequences, about 48% appearing once. The source material was blood. The source of these receptors is a man aged 30-40 years in good health.

This chain links TRBV27 with TRBJ2-7; maybe TRBD2 (5 bases). In germline, CDR1 is MNHEY, CDR2 SMNVEV (reference sequence). V was clipped by 5 bases and J by 1 base, with 9 bases between them. This CDR3 has 13 residues. The CDR3 DNA reads TGTGCCAGCAGTGTCGGGGAGTCCTACGAGCAGTACTTC. Its translation: CASSVGESYEQYF.

Here the CDR3 reads CAWSRTGYEAFF. The CDR3 DNA reads as TGTGCCTGGAGTCGCACAGGGTATGAAGCTTTCTTT. The V gene is TRBV30, the J gene TRBJ1-1, with TRBD1 as a possible D gene (6 bases). The CDR3 is made up of 12 amino acids. V lost 2 bases and J lost 7, with 11 bases in between. CDR1 and CDR2 (germline): GTSNPN, SVGIG (reference sequence). Filled out from reference TRBV30 and TRBJ1-1, the complete variable domain reads SQTIHQWPATLVQPVGSPLSLECTVEGTSNPNLYWYRQAAGRGLQLLFYSVGIGQISSEVPQNLSASRPQDRQFILSSKKLLLSDSGFYLCAWSRTGYEAFFGQGTRLTVV.

This clonotype was seen at least ten times. V and J are TRBV4-2 and TRBJ2-7; D unclear. This CDR3 is built from 17 residues. V was shortened by 0 bases and J by 6 bases, with 21 bases between the two germline ends. Germline-derived CDR1 and CDR2 are LGHNA and YNFKEQ. The CDR3 nucleotides are TGTGCCAGCAGCCAAGATCTACGACGATCAAGTACGGTCGAGCAGTACTTC. Encoded protein: CASSQDLRRSSTVEQYF.

A few counts support this clonotype. This sequence joins TRBV6-4 and TRBJ2-5; D may be TRBD2 (5 bases). The V gene's germline CDR1 is MRHNA and CDR2 SNTAGT. The germline V and J ends were trimmed by 4 bases and 3 bases, with 15 bases remaining between them. The CDR3 extends over 15 amino acids. Here the CDR3 reads CASSGARPGKETQYF. In DNA form, the CDR3 reads TGTGCCAGCAGTGGCGCGCGGCCGGGAAAAGAGACCCAGTACTTC.

This clonotype has only a few counts. The rearrangement joins TRBV29-1 to TRBJ2-4; D perhaps matches TRBD2 (5 bases). Germline CDR1 reads SQVTM; CDR2 reads ANQGSEA. Trimming removed 7 bases at V and 1 base at J, with 23 bases between. The CDR3 is 17 residues long. In nucleotides, the CDR3 is TGCAGCGCTCGGGAAGGCCTAATTCCATCGGCCAAAAACATTCAGTACTTC. Translated, it gives CSAREGLIPSAKNIQYF.

This clonotype has more than one count but fewer than ten. V usage is TRBV25-1 and J usage is TRBJ1-2, with 7 bases aligning to TRBD1. The germline gives CDR1 MGHDK, CDR2 SYGVNS. Trimming at V came to 8 bases and at J to 4 bases, leaving 10 bases not matched to a gene. This CDR3 has 14 residues. In nucleotides, the CDR3 is TGTGCCAGCCAGGGGGACACACTTTTCTATGGCTACACCTTC. Translated: CASQGDTLFYGYTF.

CDR3 sequence: CSARAPGSSGNTIYF. In DNA, the CDR3 is TGCAGTGCTAGAGCGCCCGGCAGCTCTGGAAACACCATATATTTT. The chain uses TRBV20-1 and TRBJ1-3, with D unresolved. The V and J ends lost 1 base and 0 bases respectively, with 10 bases between them. Per germline, CDR1 DFQATT and CDR2 SNEGSKA (reference sequence). CDR3 length: 15 residues.

Points on this clonotype: This clone may be a read error of a much larger clone one base away. The chain couples TRBV29-1 to TRBJ2-5, with 7 bases that match TRBD1. Trimming at V came to 6 bases and at J to 11 bases, leaving 18 bases not matched to a gene. Germline lookup yields CDR1 SQVTM and CDR2 ANQGSEA. This CDR3 has 14 amino acids. DNA for the CDR3: TGCAGCGTAGAGACGACAGGGACCTACAATGAGCAGTACTTC. Its protein is CSVETTGTYNEQYF. Full variable domain (missing parts from reference TRBV29-1 and TRBJ2-5): SAVISQKPSRDICQRGTSLTIQCQVDSQVTMMFWYRQQPGQSLTLIATANQGSEATYESGFVIDKFPISRPNLTFSTLTVSNMSPEDSSIYLCSVETTGTYNEQYFGPGTRLLVL.

The table lists this clonotype with a few counts. The gene calls are TRBV27 and TRBJ2-7; weak D call: TRBD2 (5 bases). The germline V and J ends were trimmed by 0 bases and 6 bases, with 9 bases remaining between them. The CDR3 consists of 13 residues. Germline CDR1 reads MNHEY; CDR2 reads SMNVEV (reference sequence). CDR3 in amino acids: CASSLSAAGEQYF. The CDR3, as DNA: TGTGCCAGCAGTTTATCCGCCGCGGGCGAGCAGTACTTC.

The chain carries TRBV7-2 and TRBJ2-3; perhaps TRBD2 as D (6 bases). CDR3 length: 16 amino acids. V was pared by 4 bases and J by 4 bases, with 18 bases between. Germline assignment: CDR1 SGHTA and CDR2 FQGNSA. CDR3 bases: TGTGCCAGCAGCTCGTGGACTGGTTCTAGCGCAGATACGCAGTATTTT. It yields the protein CASSSWTGSSADTQYF.

The V call is TRBV7-6, the J call TRBJ2-5; possibly TRBD2 for D (6 bases). The DNA end is a closer match to TRBJ2-7, so the J assignment may be wrong. The CDR3 is 15 amino acids. The germline CDR1 and CDR2 sequences are SGHVS and FNYEAQ. This CDR3 reads CASSQTALATYEQYF. The CDR3 DNA reads TGTGCCAGCAGTCAAACTGCACTAGCCACCTACGAGCAGTACTTC.

The V gene is TRBV12-5, the J gene TRBJ2-1, with D possibly matching TRBD1 (6 bases). CDR1 LGHNT and CDR2 FRNRAP come from the germline V gene. The ends were cut back, 1 base at V and 4 bases at J, with 8 bases in the middle. This CDR3 comprises 14 residues. The CDR3 loop reads CASGLGQEYNEQFF. The DNA for the CDR3 is TGTGCTAGTGGTTTGGGACAGGAGTACAATGAGCAGTTCTTC.

As for this clonotype: The junction shows a germline mismatch at one end, possibly a read error. The rearrangement joins TRBV4-2 to TRBJ2-1, with D unresolved. CDR1 and CDR2 from the germline V gene are LGHNA and YNFKEQ. The CDR3 sequence is 15 residues long. For the CDR3, the DNA is TGTGCCAGCAGCCAAGATTGGCAAAGCGAGAATGAGCGGTTCTTC. Its translation: CASSQDWQSENERFF.